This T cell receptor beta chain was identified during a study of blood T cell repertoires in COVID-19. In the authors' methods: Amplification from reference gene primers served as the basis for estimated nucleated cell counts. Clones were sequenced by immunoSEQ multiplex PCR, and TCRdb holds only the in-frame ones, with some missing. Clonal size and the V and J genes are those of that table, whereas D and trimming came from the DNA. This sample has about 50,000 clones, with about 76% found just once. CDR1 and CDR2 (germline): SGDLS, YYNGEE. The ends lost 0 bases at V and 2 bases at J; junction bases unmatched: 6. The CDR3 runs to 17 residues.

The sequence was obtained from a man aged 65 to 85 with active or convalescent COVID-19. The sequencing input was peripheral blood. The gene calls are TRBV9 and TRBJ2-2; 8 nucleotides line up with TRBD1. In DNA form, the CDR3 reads TGTGCCAGCAGCGTAGAAGGACAGGGACCTAACACCGGGGAGCTGTTTTTT. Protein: CASSVEGQGPNTGELFF.